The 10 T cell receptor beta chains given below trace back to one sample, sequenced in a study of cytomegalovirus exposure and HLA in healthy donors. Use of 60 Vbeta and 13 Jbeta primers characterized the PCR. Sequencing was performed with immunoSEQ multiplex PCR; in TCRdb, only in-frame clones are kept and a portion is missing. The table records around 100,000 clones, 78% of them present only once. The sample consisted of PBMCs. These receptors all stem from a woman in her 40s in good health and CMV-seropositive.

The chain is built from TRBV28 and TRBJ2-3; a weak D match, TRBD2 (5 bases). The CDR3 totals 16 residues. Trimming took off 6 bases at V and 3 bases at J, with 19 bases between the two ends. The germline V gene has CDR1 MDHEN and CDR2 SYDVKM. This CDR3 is CASSPPGRDGTDTQYF. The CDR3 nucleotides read TGTGCCAGCAGCCCGCCTGGCCGGGATGGAACAGATACGCAGTATTTT.

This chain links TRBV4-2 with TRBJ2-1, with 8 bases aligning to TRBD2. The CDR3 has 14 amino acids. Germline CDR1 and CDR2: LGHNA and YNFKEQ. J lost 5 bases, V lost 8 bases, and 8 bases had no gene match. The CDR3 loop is CASDPGLENNEQFF. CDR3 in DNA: TGTGCCAGCGACCCGGGACTAGAAAACAATGAGCAGTTCTTC.

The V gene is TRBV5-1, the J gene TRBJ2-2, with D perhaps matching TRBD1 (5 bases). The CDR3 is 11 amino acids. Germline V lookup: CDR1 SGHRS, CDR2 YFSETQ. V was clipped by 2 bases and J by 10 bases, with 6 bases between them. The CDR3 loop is CASSLGQELFF. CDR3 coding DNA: TGCGCCAGCAGCTTAGGACAGGAGCTGTTTTTT.

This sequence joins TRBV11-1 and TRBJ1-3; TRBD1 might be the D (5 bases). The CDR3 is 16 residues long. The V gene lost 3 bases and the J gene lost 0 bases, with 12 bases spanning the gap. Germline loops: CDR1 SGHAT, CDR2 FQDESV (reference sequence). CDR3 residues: CASSFVQDTSGNTIYF. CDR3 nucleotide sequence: TGTGCCAGCAGCTTTGTACAGGACACCTCTGGAAACACCATATATTTT.

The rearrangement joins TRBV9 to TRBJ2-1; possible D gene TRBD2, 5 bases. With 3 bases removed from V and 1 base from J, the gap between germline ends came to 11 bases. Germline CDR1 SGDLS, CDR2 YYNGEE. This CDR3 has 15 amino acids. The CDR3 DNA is TGTGCCAGCAGCGAGACTACCATATCCTACAATGAGCAGTTCTTC. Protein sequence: CASSETTISYNEQFF.

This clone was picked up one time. In DNA form, the CDR3 reads TGTGCCAGCAGCAAAGTAGGGGTTGGAGAGACCCAGTACTTC. Protein sequence: CASSKVGVGETQYF. The chain recombines TRBV21-1 with TRBJ2-5; the table's TRBD1 call for D was not verified on the DNA. TRBV21-1 is annotated as a pseudogene. CDR3 length: 14 amino acids.

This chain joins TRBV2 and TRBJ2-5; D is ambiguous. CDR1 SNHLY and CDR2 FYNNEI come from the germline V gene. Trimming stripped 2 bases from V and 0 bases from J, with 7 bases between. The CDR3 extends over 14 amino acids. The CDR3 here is CASSESNNQETQYF. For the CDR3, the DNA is TGTGCCAGCAGTGAAAGCAATAACCAAGAGACCCAGTACTTC.

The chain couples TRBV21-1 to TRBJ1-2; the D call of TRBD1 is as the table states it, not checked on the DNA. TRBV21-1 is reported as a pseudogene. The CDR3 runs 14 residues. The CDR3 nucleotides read TGTGCCAGCAGCAAAGAGCCAGGGGGCCATGGCTACACCTTC. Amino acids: CASSKEPGGHGYTF.

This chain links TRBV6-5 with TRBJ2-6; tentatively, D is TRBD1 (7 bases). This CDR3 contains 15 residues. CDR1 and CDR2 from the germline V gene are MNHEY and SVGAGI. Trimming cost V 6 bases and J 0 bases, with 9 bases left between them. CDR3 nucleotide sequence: TGTGCCAGCAGCAGGGGGGTCTCTGGGGCCAACGTCCTGACTTTC. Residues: CASSRGVSGANVLTF.

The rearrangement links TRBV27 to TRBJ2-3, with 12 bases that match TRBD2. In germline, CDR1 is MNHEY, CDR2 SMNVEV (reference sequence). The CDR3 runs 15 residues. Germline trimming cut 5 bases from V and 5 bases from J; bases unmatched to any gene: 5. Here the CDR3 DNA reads TGTGCCAGCAGTCCGCCGGGACTAGCGGGAGATACGCAGTATTTT. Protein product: CASSPPGLAGDTQYF.